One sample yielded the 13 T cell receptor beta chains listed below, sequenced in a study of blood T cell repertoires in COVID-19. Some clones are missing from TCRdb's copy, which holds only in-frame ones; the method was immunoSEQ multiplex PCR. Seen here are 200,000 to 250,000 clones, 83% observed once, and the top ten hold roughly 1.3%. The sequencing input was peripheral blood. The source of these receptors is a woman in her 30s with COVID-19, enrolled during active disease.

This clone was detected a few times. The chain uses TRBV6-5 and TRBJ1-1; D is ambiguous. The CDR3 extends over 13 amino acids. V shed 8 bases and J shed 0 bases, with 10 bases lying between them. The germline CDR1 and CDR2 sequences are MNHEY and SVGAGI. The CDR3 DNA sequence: TGTGCCAGCTACGCGGCACTGAACACTGAAGCTTTCTTT. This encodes CASYAALNTEAFF.

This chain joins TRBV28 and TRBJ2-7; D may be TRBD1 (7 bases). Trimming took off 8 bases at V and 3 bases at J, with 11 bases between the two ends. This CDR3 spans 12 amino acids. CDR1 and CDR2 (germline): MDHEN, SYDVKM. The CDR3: CASGTAGYEQYF. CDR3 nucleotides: TGTGCCAGCGGGACAGCGGGCTACGAGCAGTACTTC.

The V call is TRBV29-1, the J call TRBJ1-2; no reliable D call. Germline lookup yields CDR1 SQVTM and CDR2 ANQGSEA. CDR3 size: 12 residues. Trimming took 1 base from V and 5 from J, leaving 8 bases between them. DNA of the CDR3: TGCAGCGTTGAAGCAGGAGGGTATGGCTACACCTTC. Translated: CSVEAGGYGYTF.

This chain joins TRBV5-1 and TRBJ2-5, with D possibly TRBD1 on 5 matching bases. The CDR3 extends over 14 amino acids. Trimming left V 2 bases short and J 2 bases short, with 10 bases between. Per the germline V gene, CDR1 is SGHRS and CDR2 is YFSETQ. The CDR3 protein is CASSFGHVQETQYF. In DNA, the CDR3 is TGCGCCAGCAGCTTTGGACACGTTCAAGAGACCCAGTACTTC.

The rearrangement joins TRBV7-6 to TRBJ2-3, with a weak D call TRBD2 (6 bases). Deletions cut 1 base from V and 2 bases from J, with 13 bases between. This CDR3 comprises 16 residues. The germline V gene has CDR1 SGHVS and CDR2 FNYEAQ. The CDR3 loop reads CASSLEGGANTDTQYF. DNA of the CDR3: TGTGCCAGCAGCTTAGAAGGCGGGGCCAACACAGATACGCAGTATTTT.

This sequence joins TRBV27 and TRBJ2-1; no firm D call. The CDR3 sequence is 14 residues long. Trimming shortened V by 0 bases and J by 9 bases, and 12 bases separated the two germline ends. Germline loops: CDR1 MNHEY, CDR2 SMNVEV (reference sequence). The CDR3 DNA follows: TGTGCCAGCAGTTTATCTTCCTGGGCCTCTGAGCAGTTCTTC. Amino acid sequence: CASSLSSWASEQFF.

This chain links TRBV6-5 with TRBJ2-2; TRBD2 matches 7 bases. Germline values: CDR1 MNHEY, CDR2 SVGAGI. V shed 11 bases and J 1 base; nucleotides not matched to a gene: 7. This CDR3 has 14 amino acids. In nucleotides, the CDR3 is TGTGCCGGGCAGCTAGCGGTGAACACCGGGGAGCTGTTTTTT. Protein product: CAGQLAVNTGELFF.

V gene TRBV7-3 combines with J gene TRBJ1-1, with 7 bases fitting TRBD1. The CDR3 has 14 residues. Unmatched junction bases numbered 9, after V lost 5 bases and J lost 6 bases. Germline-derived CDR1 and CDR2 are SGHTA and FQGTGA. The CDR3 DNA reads TGTGCCAGCAGCCCCGACAGGGTCGGTCCTGAAGCTTTCTTT. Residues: CASSPDRVGPEAFF. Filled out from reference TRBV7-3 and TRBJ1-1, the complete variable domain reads GAGVSQTPSNKVTEKGKYVELRCDPISGHTALYWYRQSLGQGPEFLIYFQGTGAADDSGLPNDRFFAVRPEGSVSTLKIQRTERGDSAVYLCASSPDRVGPEAFFGQGTRLTVV.

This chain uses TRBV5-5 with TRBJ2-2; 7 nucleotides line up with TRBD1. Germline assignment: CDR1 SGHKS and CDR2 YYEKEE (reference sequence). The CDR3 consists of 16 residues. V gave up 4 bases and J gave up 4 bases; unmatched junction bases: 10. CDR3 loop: CASSLPTGMGTGELFF. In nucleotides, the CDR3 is TGTGCCAGCAGCCTACCGACAGGGATGGGCACCGGGGAGCTGTTTTTT.

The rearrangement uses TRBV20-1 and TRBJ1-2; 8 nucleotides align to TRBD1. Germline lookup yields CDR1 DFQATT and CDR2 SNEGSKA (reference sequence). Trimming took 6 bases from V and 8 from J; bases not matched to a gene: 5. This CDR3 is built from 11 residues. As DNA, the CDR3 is TGCAGTGCCCCGACAGGGGTGGGCTACACCTTC. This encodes CSAPTGVGYTF.

CDR3 in amino acids: CASTGALFNSNQPQHF. In DNA, the CDR3 is TGTGCCAGCACCGGAGCCCTATTCAATAGCAATCAGCCCCAGCATTTT. The chain joins TRBV5-4 to TRBJ1-5; D not certain. The CDR3 has 16 amino acids. In germline, CDR1 is SGHNT, CDR2 YYREEE (reference sequence). V was shortened by 6 bases and J by 0 bases, with 16 bases between the two germline ends.

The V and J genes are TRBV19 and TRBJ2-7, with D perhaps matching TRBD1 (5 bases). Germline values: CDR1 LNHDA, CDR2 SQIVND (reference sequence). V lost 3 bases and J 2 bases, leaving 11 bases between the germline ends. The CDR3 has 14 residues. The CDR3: CASSISDSTYEQYF. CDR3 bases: TGTGCCAGTAGTATCTCAGACAGCACCTACGAGCAGTACTTC.

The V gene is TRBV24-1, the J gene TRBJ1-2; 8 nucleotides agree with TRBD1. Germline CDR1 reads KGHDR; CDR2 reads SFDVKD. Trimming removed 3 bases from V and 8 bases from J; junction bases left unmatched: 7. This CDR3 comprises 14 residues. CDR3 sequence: CATSDARTGKGYTF. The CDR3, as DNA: TGTGCCACCAGTGATGCCCGGACAGGGAAGGGCTACACCTTC.